This TCR beta chain came from a study of blood T cell repertoires in COVID-19. CDR3 length: 14 residues. Germline V gives CDR1 SQVTM, CDR2 ANQGSEA. V was clipped by 3 bases and J by 2 bases; unmatched bases: 4. The table came from immunoSEQ multiplex PCR; TCRdb's copy has only in-frame clones and leaves some out. Of roughly 250,000 clones detected, more than 65% appear once; the ten largest clones hold approximately 4.4%. This chain uses TRBV29-1 with TRBJ2-7; 10 bases match TRBD1. Sequenced material: peripheral blood. The TCR sequence derives from a man in his fifties with active or convalescent COVID-19. The CDR3 loop reads CSVDTGQGTYEQYF. The CDR3 nucleotides read TGCAGCGTTGACACGGGACAGGGGACCTACGAGCAGTACTTC.